A single sample is the source of the 4 T cell receptor beta chains below, sequenced in a study of CD8+ T cells in alopecia areata. Investigators isolated RNA and reverse transcribed it into cDNA to act as the sequencing template. This table comes from immunoSEQ multiplex PCR, and its TCRdb copy is limited to in-frame clones, with some not included. The sample contains 150,000 to 200,000 clones, roughly 60% of which appear only once. Treatment here: oral pan-JAK inhibitor, 5-10 mg twice daily. Sequences were derived from CD4+ T cells sorted from blood, sampled at week 24, from a patient treated with tofacitinib. The receptors derive from a human donor with alopecia areata.

In its sample, this clone was seen a few times. This chain joins TRBV10-1 and TRBJ1-2, with D unclear. V was pared by 3 bases and J by 6 bases, with 11 bases between. This CDR3 is 13 amino acids long. CDR1 is WNHNN, CDR2 SYGVQD, per germline (reference sequence). The CDR3 coding sequence is TGCGCCAGCAGTGAATCACCCCTAGATGGCTACACCTTC. Its protein product is CASSESPLDGYTF.

In its sample, this clone was seen a few times. The chain joins TRBV5-1 to TRBJ2-5, with D tentatively TRBD2 (6 bases). Trimming left V 0 bases short and J 5 bases short, with 14 bases between. This CDR3 region has 15 residues. Germline V gives CDR1 SGHRS, CDR2 YFSETQ. CDR3 loop: CASSLDLQRGETQYF. The DNA for the CDR3 is TGCGCCAGCAGCTTGGACCTACAACGGGGGGAGACCCAGTACTTC.

This clone was observed a handful of times. The rearrangement links TRBV29-1 to TRBJ1-1, with TRBD1 as a possible D gene (6 bases). The CDR3 is 12 residues long. CDR1 and CDR2 (germline): SQVTM, ANQGSEA. Trimming took 8 bases from V and 4 from J, leaving 14 bases between them. The CDR3 here is CSLRGIGTEAFF. CDR3 DNA sequence: TGCAGCTTAAGGGGGATTGGCACTGAAGCTTTCTTT.

This clone was picked up a small number of times. The gene calls are TRBV11-3 and TRBJ2-1; D is ambiguous. Looked up from germline, CDR1 is SGHNT and CDR2 is YENEEA. This CDR3 has 12 amino acids. The CDR3 reads CATSKVGDEQFF. As DNA, the CDR3 is TGTGCAACCAGTAAAGTGGGCGATGAGCAGTTCTTC. Based on the CDR3 plus reference TRBV11-3 and TRBJ2-1, the full variable domain is EAGVVQSPRYKIIEKKQPVAFWCNPISGHNTLYWYLQNLGQGPELLIRYENEEAVDDSQLPKDRFSAERLKGVDSTLKIQPAELGDSAVYLCATSKVGDEQFFGPGTRLTVL.